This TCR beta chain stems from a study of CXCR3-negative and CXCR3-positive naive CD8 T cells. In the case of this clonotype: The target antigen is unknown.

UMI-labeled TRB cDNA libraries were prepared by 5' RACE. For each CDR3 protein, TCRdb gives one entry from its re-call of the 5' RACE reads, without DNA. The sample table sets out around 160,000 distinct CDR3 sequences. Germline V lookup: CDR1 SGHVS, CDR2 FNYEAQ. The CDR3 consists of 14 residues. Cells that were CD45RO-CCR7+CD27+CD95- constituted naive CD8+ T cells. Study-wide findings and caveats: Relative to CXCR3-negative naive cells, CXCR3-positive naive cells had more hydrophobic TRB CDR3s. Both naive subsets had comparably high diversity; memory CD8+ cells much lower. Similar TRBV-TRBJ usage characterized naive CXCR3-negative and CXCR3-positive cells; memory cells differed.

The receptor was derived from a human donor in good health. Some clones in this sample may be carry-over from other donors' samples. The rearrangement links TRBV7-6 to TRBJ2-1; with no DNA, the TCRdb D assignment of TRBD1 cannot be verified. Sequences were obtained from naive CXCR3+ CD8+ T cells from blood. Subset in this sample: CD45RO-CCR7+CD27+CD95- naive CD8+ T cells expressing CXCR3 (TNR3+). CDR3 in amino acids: CASSLGAGPNEQFF.